This TCR beta chain was documented in a study of blood T cells in healthy people across ages. Looked up from germline, CDR1 is GTSNPN and CDR2 is SVGIG (reference sequence). Trimming removed 5 bases from V and 6 bases from J; junction bases left unmatched: 7. The CDR3 is 14 residues long. Primers used in a second PCR of roughly 6 to 11 cycles were a sample-barcoded 5' primer and a J-beta primer mix. Each of the cDNA molecules was tagged by a template-switch adaptor with 12 random nucleotides. One entry per CDR3 protein results from TCRdb running MiXCR on the 5' RACE reads. The table shows more than 1,400,000 distinct CDR3 sequences, with roughly 45% occurring only once.

The chain employs TRBV30 and TRBJ1-5, with TRBD1 matching 10 bases. This TCR came from a woman between 18 and 30 years old in good health. The sequencing sample was made of blood. The CDR3 region is CAWEATGGGQPQHF. As DNA, the CDR3 is TGTGCCTGGGAAGCGACAGGGGGCGGTCAGCCCCAGCATTTT.